Sequencing of this T cell receptor (beta chain) was carried out in a study of blood T cells in healthy people across ages. This clonotype was seen only a few times. Antigen: not known. Study-wide results and caveats: Naive T cell percentage showed a strong correlation with the diversity of TCR beta.

Each sample used at least 7 million PBMCs. The second PCR ran about 6 to 12 cycles with a sample-barcoded 5' primer and J-beta primers. A single record per CDR3 protein comes from TCRdb applying MiXCR to the 5' RACE reads. The table has more than 1,000,000 distinct CDR3 sequences, approximately 25% seen once. The CDR3 is made up of 14 amino acids. Germline lookup yields CDR1 MNHEY and CDR2 SVGAGI. V shed 7 bases, J shed 8 bases, and the junction held 9 bases outside the gene matches. The data were also submitted as part of a second study, on T cells of mothers and their children. That paper adds: There were over 9.5 million TCR beta CDR3 reads from each mother and about 3.1 million from each child.

The rearrangement joins TRBV6-5 to TRBJ1-4; 8 bases match TRBD1. Material: blood. This TCR derives from a girl aged 2-9 years in good health. CDR3 sequence (DNA): TGTGCCAGCACCCAGGACAGGGCTGGGGAAAAACTGTTTTTT. This encodes CASTQDRAGEKLFF.